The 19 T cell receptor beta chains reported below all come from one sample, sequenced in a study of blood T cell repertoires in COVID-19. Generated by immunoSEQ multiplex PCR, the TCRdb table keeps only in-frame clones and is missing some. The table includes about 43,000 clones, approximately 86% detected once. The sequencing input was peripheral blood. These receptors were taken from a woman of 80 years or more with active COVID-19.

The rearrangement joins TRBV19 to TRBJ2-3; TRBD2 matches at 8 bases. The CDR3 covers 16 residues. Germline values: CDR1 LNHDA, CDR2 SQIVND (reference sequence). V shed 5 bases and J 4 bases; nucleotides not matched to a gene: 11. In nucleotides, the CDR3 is TGTGCCAGTAGTTCGGGGGGGGCCCGCATTCCAGATACGCAGTATTTT. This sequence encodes CASSSGGARIPDTQYF.

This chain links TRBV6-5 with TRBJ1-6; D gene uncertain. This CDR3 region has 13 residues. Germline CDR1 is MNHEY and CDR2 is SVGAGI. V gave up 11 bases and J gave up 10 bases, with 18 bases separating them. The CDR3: CALGLELDSPLHF. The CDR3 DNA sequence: TGTGCCCTTGGTTTGGAGCTTGACTCACCCCTCCACTTT.

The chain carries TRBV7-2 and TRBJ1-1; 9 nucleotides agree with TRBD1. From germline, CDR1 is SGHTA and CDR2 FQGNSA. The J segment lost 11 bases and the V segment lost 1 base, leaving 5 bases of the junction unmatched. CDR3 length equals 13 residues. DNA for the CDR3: TGTGCCAGCAGCTTAGGACAGGGGGTTGAGGCTTTCTTT. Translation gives CASSLGQGVEAFF.

The CDR3 reads CASSWELQGMETQYF. The CDR3 bases are TGCGCCAGCAGCTGGGAACTTCAGGGTATGGAGACCCAGTACTTC. The chain couples TRBV5-1 to TRBJ2-5; possibly TRBD1 for D (5 bases). V was clipped by 3 bases and J by 5 bases, with 17 bases between them. The CDR3 contains 15 residues. CDR1 and CDR2 from the germline V gene are SGHRS and YFSETQ.

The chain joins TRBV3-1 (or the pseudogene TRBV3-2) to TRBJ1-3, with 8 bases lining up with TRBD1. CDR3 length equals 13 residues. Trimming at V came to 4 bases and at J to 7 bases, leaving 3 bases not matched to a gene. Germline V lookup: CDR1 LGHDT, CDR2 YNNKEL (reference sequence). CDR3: CASSPTGANTIYF. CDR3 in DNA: TGTGCCAGCAGCCCGACAGGGGCGAACACCATATATTTT.

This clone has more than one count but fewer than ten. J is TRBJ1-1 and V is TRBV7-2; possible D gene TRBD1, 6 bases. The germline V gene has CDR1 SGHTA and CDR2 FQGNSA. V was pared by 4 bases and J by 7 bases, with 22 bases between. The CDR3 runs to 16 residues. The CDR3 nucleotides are TGTGCCAGCAGCTCACATCGCTTCAATACAGGGATTGAAGCTTTCTTT. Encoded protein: CASSSHRFNTGIEAFF.

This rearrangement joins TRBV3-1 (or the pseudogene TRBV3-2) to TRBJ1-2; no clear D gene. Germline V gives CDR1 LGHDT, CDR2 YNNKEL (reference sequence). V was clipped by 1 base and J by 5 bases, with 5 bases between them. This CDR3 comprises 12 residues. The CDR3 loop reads CASSQGRYGYTF. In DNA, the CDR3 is TGTGCCAGCAGCCAAGGTCGGTATGGCTACACCTTC.

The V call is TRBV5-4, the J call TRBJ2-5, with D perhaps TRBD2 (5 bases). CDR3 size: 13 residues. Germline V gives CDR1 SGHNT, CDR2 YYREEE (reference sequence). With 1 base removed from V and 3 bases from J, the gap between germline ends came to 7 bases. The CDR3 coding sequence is TGTGCCAGCAGCTTGCCCGGGGAAGAGACCCAGTACTTC. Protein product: CASSLPGEETQYF.

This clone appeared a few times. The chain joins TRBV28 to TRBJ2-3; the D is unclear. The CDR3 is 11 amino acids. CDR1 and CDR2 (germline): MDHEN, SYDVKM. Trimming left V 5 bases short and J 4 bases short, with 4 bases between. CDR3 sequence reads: CASSSPDTQYF. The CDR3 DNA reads TGTGCCAGCAGTAGCCCAGATACGCAGTATTTT.

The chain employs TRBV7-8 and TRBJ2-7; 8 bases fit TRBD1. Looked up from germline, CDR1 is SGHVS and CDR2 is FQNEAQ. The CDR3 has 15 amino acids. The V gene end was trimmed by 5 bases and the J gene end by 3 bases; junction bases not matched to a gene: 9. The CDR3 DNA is TGTGCCAGCAGCATCAGACAGGGGACGGGCTACGAGCAGTACTTC. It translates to CASSIRQGTGYEQYF.

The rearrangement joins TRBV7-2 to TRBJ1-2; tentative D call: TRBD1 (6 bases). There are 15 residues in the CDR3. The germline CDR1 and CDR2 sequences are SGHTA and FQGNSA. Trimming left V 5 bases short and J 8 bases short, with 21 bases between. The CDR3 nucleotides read TGTGCCAGCAGCCCCTACCCCCCCAGGGGCGCGGGCTACACCTTC. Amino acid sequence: CASSPYPPRGAGYTF.

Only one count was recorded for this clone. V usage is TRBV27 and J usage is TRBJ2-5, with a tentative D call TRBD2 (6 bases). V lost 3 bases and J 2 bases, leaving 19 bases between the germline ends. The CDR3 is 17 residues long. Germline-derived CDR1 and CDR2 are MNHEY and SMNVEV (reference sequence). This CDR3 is CASSFRVPRRDQETQYF. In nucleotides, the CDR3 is TGTGCCAGCAGTTTTCGGGTGCCTAGGCGGGATCAAGAGACCCAGTACTTC.

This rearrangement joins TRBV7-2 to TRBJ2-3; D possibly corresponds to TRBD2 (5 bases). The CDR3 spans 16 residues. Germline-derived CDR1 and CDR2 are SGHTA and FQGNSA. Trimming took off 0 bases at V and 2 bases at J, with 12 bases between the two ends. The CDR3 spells CASSLAAGLTTDTQYF. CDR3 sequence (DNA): TGTGCCAGCAGCTTAGCGGCGGGCCTTACCACAGATACGCAGTATTTT.

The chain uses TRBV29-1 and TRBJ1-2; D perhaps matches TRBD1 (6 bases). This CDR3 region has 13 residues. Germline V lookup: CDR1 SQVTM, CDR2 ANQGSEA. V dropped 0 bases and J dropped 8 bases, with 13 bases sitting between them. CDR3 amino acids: CSVEEAGGAGYTF. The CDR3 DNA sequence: TGCAGCGTTGAAGAGGCCGGGGGGGCCGGCTACACCTTC.

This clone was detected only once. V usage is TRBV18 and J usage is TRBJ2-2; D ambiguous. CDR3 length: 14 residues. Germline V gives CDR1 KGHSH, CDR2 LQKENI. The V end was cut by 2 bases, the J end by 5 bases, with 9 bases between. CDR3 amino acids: CASSPDSRTGELFF. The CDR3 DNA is TGTGCCAGCTCACCAGATAGTCGGACCGGGGAGCTGTTTTTT.

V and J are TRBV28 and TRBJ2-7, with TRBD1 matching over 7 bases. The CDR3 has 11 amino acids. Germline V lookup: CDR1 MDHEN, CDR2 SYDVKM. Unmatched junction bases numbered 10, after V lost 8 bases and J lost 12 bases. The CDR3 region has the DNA TGTGCCAGCCGACTGACAGGGAAATGGTACTTC. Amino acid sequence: CASRLTGKWYF.

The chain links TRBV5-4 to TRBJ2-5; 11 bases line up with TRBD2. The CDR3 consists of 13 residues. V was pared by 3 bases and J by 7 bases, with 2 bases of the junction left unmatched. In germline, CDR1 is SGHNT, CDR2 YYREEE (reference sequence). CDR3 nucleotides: TGTGCCAGCAGCTCCGGACTAGCGGGGACCCAGTACTTC. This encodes CASSSGLAGTQYF.

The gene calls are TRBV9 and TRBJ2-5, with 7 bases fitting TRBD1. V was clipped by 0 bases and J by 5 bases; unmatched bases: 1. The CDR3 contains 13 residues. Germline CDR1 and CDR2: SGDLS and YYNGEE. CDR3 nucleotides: TGTGCCAGCAGCGTAGTAGGGGGCGAGACCCAGTACTTC. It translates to CASSVVGGETQYF. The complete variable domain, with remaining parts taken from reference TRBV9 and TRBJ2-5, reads DSGVTQTPKHLITATGQRVTLRCSPRSGDLSVYWYQQSLDQGLQFLIQYYNGEERAKGNILERFSAQQFPDLHSELNLSSLELGDSALYFCASSVVGGETQYFGPGTRLLVL.

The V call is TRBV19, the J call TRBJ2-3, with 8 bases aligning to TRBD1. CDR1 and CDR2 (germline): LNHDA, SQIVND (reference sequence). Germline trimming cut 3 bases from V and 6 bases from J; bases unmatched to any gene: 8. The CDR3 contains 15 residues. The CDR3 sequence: CASSIAGGLMDTQYF. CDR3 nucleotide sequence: TGTGCCAGTAGTATTGCAGGGGGCTTGATGGATACGCAGTATTTT.